Shown below are 5 T cell receptor beta chains from a single sample sequenced in a study of blood T cell repertoires in COVID-19. Method: immunoSEQ multiplex PCR; TCRdb's copy keeps in-frame clones and lacks some. The sample includes approximately 94,000 clones, 70% to 80% of them seen just once. Sample: peripheral blood. The receptors originated from a woman between 70 and 85 years old with acute or convalescent COVID-19.

This clone was seen a handful of times. CDR3 amino acids: CASSPPLASTEAFF. DNA for the CDR3: TGTGCCAGCTCACCACCGTTGGCTAGCACTGAAGCTTTCTTT. The V call is TRBV18, the J call TRBJ1-1, with no clear D. The CDR3 has 14 amino acids. Trimming left V 0 bases short and J 4 bases short, with 9 bases between. The V gene's germline CDR1 is KGHSH and CDR2 LQKENI.

This clone was detected only a few times. This chain joins TRBV6-2 or TRBV6-3 and TRBJ1-5; 10 bases agree with TRBD1. V gave up 6 bases and J gave up 4 bases; unmatched junction bases: 3. The CDR3 runs 14 residues. CDR1 and CDR2 (germline): MNHEY, SVGEGT. DNA of the CDR3: TGTGCCAGCAGCTCGGGACAGGGGAATCAGCCCCAGCATTTT. Protein sequence: CASSSGQGNQPQHF.

This clone was recorded once. The rearrangement joins TRBV3-1 (or the pseudogene TRBV3-2) to TRBJ1-6; D remains unclear. CDR3 length equals 13 residues. The germline V gene has CDR1 LGHDT and CDR2 YNNKEL (reference sequence). V lost 4 bases, J lost 8 bases, and 9 bases lay in between. CDR3 protein: CASSPHSDSPLHF. The CDR3 DNA follows: TGTGCCAGCAGCCCCCATAGTGATTCACCCCTCCACTTT.

V usage is TRBV18 and J usage is TRBJ1-4; D not certain. In germline, CDR1 is KGHSH, CDR2 LQKENI. The CDR3 runs to 16 residues. Trimming pared 0 bases from V and 3 bases from J, leaving 11 bases between. Written as DNA, the CDR3 is TGTGCCAGCTCACCACCAGGGAGTAAGGCTAATGAAAAACTGTTTTTT. Its translation: CASSPPGSKANEKLFF.

This chain connects TRBV19 to TRBJ2-1; 10 bases line up with TRBD2. The CDR3 covers 19 residues. In germline, CDR1 is LNHDA, CDR2 SQIVND (reference sequence). V was clipped by 8 bases and J by 4 bases; unmatched bases: 20. The DNA for the CDR3 is TGTGCCAGTTCCACTATGGGGACTGTTAGGACTAGCGGTTACAATGAGCAGTTCTTC. It codes for CASSTMGTVRTSGYNEQFF. Variable domain in full (rest from reference TRBV19 and TRBJ2-1): DGGITQSPKYLFRKEGQNVTLSCEQNLNHDAMYWYRQDPGQGLRLIYYSQIVNDFQKGDIAEGYSVSREKKESFPLTVTSAQKNPTAFYLCASSTMGTVRTSGYNEQFFGPGTRLTVL.